The 10 T cell receptor beta chains reported below all come from one sample, sequenced in a study of spatial heterogeneity in lung cancer. TCRdb used MiXCR to reprocess the 5' RACE reads, holding one entry per CDR3 protein. Of about 52,000 distinct CDR3 sequences in the sample, less than 9% were seen once. Time point in this sample: blood at routine non-recurrence follow-up after resection. Researchers sequenced whole RNA taken from tumor, nontumor lung or frozen PBMC without sorting. Here the sequenced sample was PBMCs, taken at follow-up. The receptors originated from a female donor with early-stage non-small cell lung cancer.

This clonotype was counted between two and nine times. This chain joins TRBV12-3 or TRBV12-4 and TRBJ1-5; a possible D gene is TRBD1 (5 bases). The CDR3 totals 18 residues. V dropped 3 bases and J dropped 0 bases, with 18 bases sitting between them. The CDR3 coding sequence is TGTGCCAGCAGTTTTAGGGGCCGCAAGGGATATAGCAATCAGCCCCAGCATTTT. Its translation is CASSFRGRKGYSNQPQHF.

This clonotype was counted ten times or more. The V call is TRBV27, the J call TRBJ2-6; D might be TRBD1 (6 bases). The CDR3 runs to 15 residues. Germline V lookup: CDR1 MNHEY, CDR2 SMNVEV (reference sequence). With 6 bases removed from V and 3 bases from J, the gap between germline ends came to 12 bases. This CDR3 is CASRVTGHGANVLTF. The CDR3 DNA sequence: TGTGCCAGCAGGGTAACAGGGCATGGGGCCAACGTCCTGACTTTC. Based on the CDR3 plus reference TRBV27 and TRBJ2-6, the full variable domain is EAQVTQNPRYLITVTGKKLTVTCSQNMNHEYMSWYRQDPGLGLRQIYYSMNVEVTDKGDVPEGYKVSRKEKRNFPLILESPSPNQTSLYFCASRVTGHGANVLTFGAGSRLTVL.

The table lists this clonotype with many counts. V and J are TRBV7-2 and TRBJ2-7, with D perhaps TRBD2 (5 bases). V gave up 5 bases and J gave up 3 bases, with 17 bases separating them. Germline-derived CDR1 and CDR2 are SGHTA and FQGNSA. This CDR3 has 15 amino acids. CDR3 sequence: CASSGGRTGVYEQYF. The CDR3 nucleotides read TGTGCCAGCAGCGGAGGACGGACTGGGGTCTACGAGCAGTACTTC.

This clonotype was seen many times. This sequence joins TRBV4-1 and TRBJ2-5; unclear D gene. Germline CDR1 and CDR2: MGHRA and YSYEKL. The CDR3 runs to 16 residues. The germline V and J ends were trimmed by 0 bases and 1 base, with 12 bases remaining between them. The DNA for the CDR3 is TGCGCCAGCAGCCAAGATTCGGAAGGATTCCAAGAGACCCAGTACTTC. This encodes CASSQDSEGFQETQYF.

This clonotype was counted between two and nine times. This chain joins TRBV9 and TRBJ2-7; tentatively, D is TRBD1 (6 bases). CDR1 and CDR2 (germline): SGDLS, YYNGEE. Trimming took off 0 bases at V and 1 base at J, with 11 bases between the two ends. The CDR3 is 15 residues long. The CDR3 nucleotides are TGTGCCAGCAGCGTAGCTCCCGGACAGTCCTACGAGCAGTACTTC. Translating gives CASSVAPGQSYEQYF.

This clonotype was detected many times. The rearrangement links TRBV2 to TRBJ2-2; D gene unclear. The germline V gene has CDR1 SNHLY and CDR2 FYNNEI. V lost 6 bases and J 0 bases, leaving 11 bases between the germline ends. This CDR3 is built from 15 residues. The CDR3 reads CASRPRFPNTGELFF. For the CDR3, the DNA is TGTGCCAGCAGGCCTCGCTTTCCGAACACCGGGGAGCTGTTTTTT.

Ten or more counts support this clonotype. This chain joins TRBV4-3 and TRBJ2-7, with a possible D match to TRBD2 (6 bases). Trimming left V 4 bases short and J 6 bases short, with 22 bases between. The CDR3 covers 16 residues. The V gene's germline CDR1 is LGHNA and CDR2 YSLEER. Here the CDR3 reads CASSPTVLLAPGEQYF. The CDR3 DNA is TGCGCCAGCAGCCCCACTGTCTTGCTAGCGCCCGGCGAGCAGTACTTC.

The chain uses TRBV7-9 and TRBJ1-4; no definite D call. Looked up from germline, CDR1 is SEHNR and CDR2 is FQNEAQ (reference sequence). Between the trimmed V and J ends, which lost 1 base and 8 bases, there was a span of 14 bases. This CDR3 contains 15 residues. CDR3 loop: CASSLDGRFGEKLFF. The CDR3 DNA reads as TGTGCCAGCAGCTTAGATGGCAGATTCGGAGAAAAACTGTTTTTT.

This chain joins TRBV14 and TRBJ2-4; TRBD1 agrees at 8 bases. The germline gives CDR1 SGHDN, CDR2 FVKESK. The CDR3 has 16 amino acids. V dropped 3 bases and J dropped 8; count of bases not matched to a gene: 12. The CDR3 protein is CASSHGRTGMVDIQYF. The CDR3, as DNA: TGTGCCAGCAGCCACGGCAGGACAGGGATGGTAGACATTCAGTACTTC.

By share, this clonotype ranks as medium-sized. The chain has TRBV24-1 and TRBJ2-1, with 7 bases aligning to TRBD1. The trim removed 1 base at V and 6 bases at J, leaving 8 bases unmatched. This CDR3 comprises 16 residues. Germline V gives CDR1 KGHDR, CDR2 SFDVKD. The CDR3 DNA sequence: TGTGCCACCAGTGATTTCACAGGGGATAACGTCAATGAGCAGTTCTTC. Translation: CATSDFTGDNVNEQFF.